This T cell receptor beta chain was documented in a study of Ad26.COV2.S vaccination and SARS-CoV-2 variants. Profiling relied on immunoSEQ multiplex PCR, and the TCRdb table lists in-frame clones only, not all of them. The repertoire holds around 300,000 clones, with 70% to 90% as singletons. The sample's treatment: some 20 received Ad26.COV2.S at low or high dose, single or two shots; 5 received placebo; per-sample allocation not given. It was on day 63 after the first vaccine or placebo injection that samples were taken. In the vaccine, an Ad26 vector expressed the SARS-CoV-2 spike of the Wuhan strain. Broader study findings: Compared with placebo recipients, vaccine recipients had higher spike-specific TCR breadth.

Details on this clone: Its antigen is still unknown.

The CDR3 is 17 residues long. Per germline, CDR1 MGHRA and CDR2 YSYEKL. The V and J ends lost 1 base and 3 bases respectively, with 16 bases between them. This chain connects TRBV4-1 to TRBJ1-5, with a tentative D call TRBD1 (5 bases). The receptor was derived from a person aged 18-65 years who received the Ad26.COV2.S COVID-19 vaccine or a placebo. Sequencing used peripheral blood, obtained in a trial of Ad26.COV2.S vaccine versus placebo. The chain's CDR3 is CASSQVAAGMSNQPQHF. The CDR3 nucleotides read TGCGCCAGCAGCCAAGTAGCGGCAGGGATGTCCAATCAGCCCCAGCATTTT.